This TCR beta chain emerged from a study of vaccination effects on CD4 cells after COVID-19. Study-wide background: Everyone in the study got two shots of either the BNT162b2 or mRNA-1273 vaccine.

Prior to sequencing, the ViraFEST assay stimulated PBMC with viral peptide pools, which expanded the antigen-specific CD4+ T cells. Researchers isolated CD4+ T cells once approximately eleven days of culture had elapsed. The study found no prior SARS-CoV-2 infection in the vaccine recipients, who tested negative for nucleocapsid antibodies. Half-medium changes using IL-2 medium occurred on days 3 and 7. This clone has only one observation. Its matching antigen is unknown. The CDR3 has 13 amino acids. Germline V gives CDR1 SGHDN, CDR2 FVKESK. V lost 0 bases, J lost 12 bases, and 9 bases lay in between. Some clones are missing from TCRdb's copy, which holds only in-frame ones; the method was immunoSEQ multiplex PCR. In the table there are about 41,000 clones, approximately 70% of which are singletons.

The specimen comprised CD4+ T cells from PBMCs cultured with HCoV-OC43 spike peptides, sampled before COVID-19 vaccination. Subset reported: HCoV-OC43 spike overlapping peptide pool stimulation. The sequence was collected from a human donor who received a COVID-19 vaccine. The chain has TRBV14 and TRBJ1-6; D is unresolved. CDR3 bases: TGTGCCAGCAGCCAAGAACATGCGTTACCCCTCCACTTT. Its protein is CASSQEHALPLHF.